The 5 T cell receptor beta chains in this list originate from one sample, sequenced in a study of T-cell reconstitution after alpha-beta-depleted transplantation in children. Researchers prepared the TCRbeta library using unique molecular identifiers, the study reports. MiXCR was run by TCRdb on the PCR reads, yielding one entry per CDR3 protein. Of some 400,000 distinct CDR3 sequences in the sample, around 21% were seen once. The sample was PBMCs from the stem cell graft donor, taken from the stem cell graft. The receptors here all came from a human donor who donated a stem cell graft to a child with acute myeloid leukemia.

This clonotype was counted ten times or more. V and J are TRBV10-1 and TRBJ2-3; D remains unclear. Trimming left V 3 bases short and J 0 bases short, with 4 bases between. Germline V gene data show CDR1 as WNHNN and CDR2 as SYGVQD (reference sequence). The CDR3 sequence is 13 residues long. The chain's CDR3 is CASSERSTDTQYF. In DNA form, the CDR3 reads TGCGCCAGCAGTGAACGGAGCACAGATACGCAGTATTTT.

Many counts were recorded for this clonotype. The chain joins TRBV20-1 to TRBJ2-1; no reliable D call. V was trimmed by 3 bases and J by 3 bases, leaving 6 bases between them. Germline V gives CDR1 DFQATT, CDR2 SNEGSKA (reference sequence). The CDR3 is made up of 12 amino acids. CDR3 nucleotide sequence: TGCAGTGCTAGCCGGCTCTACAATGAGCAGTTCTTC. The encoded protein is CSASRLYNEQFF.

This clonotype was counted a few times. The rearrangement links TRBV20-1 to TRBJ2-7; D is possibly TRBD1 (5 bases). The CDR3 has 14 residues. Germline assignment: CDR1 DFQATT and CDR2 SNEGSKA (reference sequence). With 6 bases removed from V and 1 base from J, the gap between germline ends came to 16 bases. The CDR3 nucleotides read TGCAGTGCAGTCACCCACAGGAATTCCTACGAGCAGTACTTC. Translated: CSAVTHRNSYEQYF.

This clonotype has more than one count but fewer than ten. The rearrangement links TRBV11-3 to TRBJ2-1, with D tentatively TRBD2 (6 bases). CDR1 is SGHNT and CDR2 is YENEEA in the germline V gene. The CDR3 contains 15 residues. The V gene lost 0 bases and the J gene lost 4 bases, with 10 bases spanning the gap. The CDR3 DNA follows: TGTGCCAGCAGCTTAGAGGCTAGCGTATACAATGAGCAGTTCTTC. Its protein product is CASSLEASVYNEQFF. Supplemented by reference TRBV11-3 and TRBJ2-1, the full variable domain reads EAGVVQSPRYKIIEKKQPVAFWCNPISGHNTLYWYLQNLGQGPELLIRYENEEAVDDSQLPKDRFSAERLKGVDSTLKIQPAELGDSAVYLCASSLEASVYNEQFFGPGTRLTVL.

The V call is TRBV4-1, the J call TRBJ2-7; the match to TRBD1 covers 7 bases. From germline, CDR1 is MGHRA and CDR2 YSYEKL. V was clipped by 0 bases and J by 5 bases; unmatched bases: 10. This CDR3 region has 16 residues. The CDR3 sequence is CASSQEERQGWNEQYF. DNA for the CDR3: TGCGCCAGCAGCCAAGAGGAGAGACAGGGATGGAACGAGCAGTACTTC.